This T cell receptor beta chain originates from a study of cytomegalovirus exposure and HLA in healthy donors. The study ran its PCR with 60 Vbeta and 13 Jbeta primers. The table came from immunoSEQ multiplex PCR; TCRdb's copy has only in-frame clones and leaves some out. The profile shows 130,000 or so clones, 80% of them singletons. The CDR3 has 13 amino acids. Looked up from germline, CDR1 is SGHNT and CDR2 is YYREEE (reference sequence). V was shortened by 1 base and J by 0 bases, with 5 bases between the two germline ends. V is TRBV5-4 and J is TRBJ2-7; no firm D call. This receptor was identified in a young man in good health and CMV-seronegative. Sequencing input: PBMCs. CDR3 loop: CASSLPRSYEQYF. CDR3 nucleotide sequence: TGTGCCAGCAGCTTGCCGCGCTCCTACGAGCAGTACTTC.